This T cell receptor beta chain originates from a study of OX40 agonist ivuxolimab in advanced cancers. General study points: Antigen specificity of clonally expanded peripheral T cells was not established. On average, CD8+ T cells showed a greater number of expanded clones than CD4+.

This CDR3 has 17 amino acids. CDR1 and CDR2 (germline): MDHEN, SYDVKM. V trimming: 5 bases; J trimming: 1 base; junction bases outside the gene matches: 9. On this clone: Its antigen is unidentified.

The method was immunoSEQ multiplex PCR; TCRdb's version includes in-frame clones alone and lacks a portion of them. The data hold about 67,000 clones, with approximately 91% observed a single time. This TCR came from an adult with an advanced solid tumor such as melanoma, head and neck, liver or kidney cancer. The material was CD4+ or CD8+ T cells sorted from blood, obtained in a trial of the OX40 agonist ivuxolimab. V usage is TRBV28 and J usage is TRBJ1-3; 9 bases line up with TRBD1. The CDR3 here is CASSPSGGTGSGNTIYF. CDR3 nucleotides: TGTGCCAGCAGTCCCTCGGGGGGGACAGGGTCTGGAAACACCATATATTTT.